What follows are 13 T cell receptor beta chains derived from one specimen sequenced in a study of blood T cell repertoires in COVID-19. Produced via immunoSEQ multiplex PCR; TCRdb's table is partial and in-frame only. The sample shows about 350,000 clones, around nine tenths of them seen only once. The source material was PBMCs or T cells enriched from blood (not recorded which). The receptors shown here come from a woman between 25 and 40 years old who had been exposed to COVID-19.

CDR3 sequence: CASSRDRGREQYF. CDR3 sequence (DNA): TGTGCCAGCAGCCGGGACAGGGGGCGCGAGCAGTACTTC. The gene calls are TRBV11-1 and TRBJ2-7; 12 nucleotides align to TRBD1. The CDR3 extends over 13 amino acids. The V gene's germline CDR1 is SGHAT and CDR2 FQDESV (reference sequence). The ends lost 5 bases at V and 6 bases at J; junction bases unmatched: 2.

The chain carries TRBV9 and TRBJ2-7; 12 nucleotides align to TRBD1. This CDR3 has 15 amino acids. The V gene end was trimmed by 4 bases and the J gene end by 4 bases; junction bases not matched to a gene: 6. Germline CDR1 SGDLS, CDR2 YYNGEE. Here the CDR3 DNA reads TGTGCCAGCAGCCCTGCGGGACAGGGGGCATACGAGCAGTACTTC. This gives the protein CASSPAGQGAYEQYF.

This chain connects TRBV19 to TRBJ2-2; TRBD2 matches at 11 bases. V lost 3 bases and J lost 5; bases outside the gene matches: 5. Germline assignment: CDR1 LNHDA and CDR2 SQIVND (reference sequence). This CDR3 is built from 16 residues. Here the CDR3 reads CASSMASGRWTGELFF. The CDR3 region has the DNA TGTGCCAGTAGTATGGCTAGCGGGAGGTGGACCGGGGAGCTGTTTTTT.

This clone was seen a few times. The chain joins TRBV5-1 to TRBJ1-1; tentatively, D is TRBD1 (6 bases). V lost 6 bases, J lost 1 base, and 10 bases lay in between. The CDR3 has 13 amino acids. Germline-derived CDR1 and CDR2 are SGHRS and YFSETQ. The CDR3 nucleotides read TGCGCCAGCAACAGGGAGGGGAACACTGAAGCTTTCTTT. It translates to CASNREGNTEAFF.

The rearrangement joins TRBV9 to TRBJ2-7; 7 nucleotides agree with TRBD2. CDR3 length: 17 amino acids. Germline V lookup: CDR1 SGDLS, CDR2 YYNGEE. V gave up 4 bases and J gave up 3 bases; unmatched junction bases: 16. CDR3 DNA: TGTGCCAGCAGCCCAGGCGGGAGCGGTGGTCCCCACTACGAGCAGTACTTC. This codes for CASSPGGSGGPHYEQYF.

This rearrangement joins TRBV28 to TRBJ1-1, with 9 bases lining up with TRBD1. From germline, CDR1 is MDHEN and CDR2 SYDVKM. The CDR3 sequence is 12 residues long. The V segment lost 5 bases and the J segment 12 bases; nucleotides outside the gene matches: 7. The CDR3 DNA sequence: TGTGCCAGCAGTCTGTTGACAGGGGGGCCTTTCTTT. This sequence encodes CASSLLTGGPFF.

This clone was seen just once. The chain uses TRBV7-9 and TRBJ1-1; possible D gene TRBD1, 5 bases. Per germline, CDR1 SEHNR and CDR2 FQNEAQ (reference sequence). CDR3 length equals 14 residues. V gave up 3 bases and J gave up 3 bases, with 11 bases separating them. The DNA of the CDR3 is TGTGCCAGCAGCTTTGCAGGGAAGGACACTGAAGCTTTCTTT. This encodes CASSFAGKDTEAFF. The complete variable domain, with remaining parts taken from reference TRBV7-9 and TRBJ1-1, reads DTGVSQNPRHKITKRGQNVTFRCDPISEHNRLYWYRQTLGQGPEFLTYFQNEAQLEKSRLLSDRFSAERPKGSFSTLEIQRTEQGDSAMYLCASSFAGKDTEAFFGQGTRLTVV.

The rearrangement joins TRBV10-3 to TRBJ1-1; possibly TRBD1 for D (5 bases). This CDR3 has 14 residues. Trimming removed 6 bases from V and 0 bases from J, with 11 bases in between. Per the germline V gene, CDR1 is ENHRY and CDR2 is SYGVKD. As DNA, the CDR3 is TGTGCCATCAGACAGGACGGTATGAACACTGAAGCTTTCTTT. Encoded protein: CAIRQDGMNTEAFF.

The rearrangement joins TRBV6-1 to TRBJ1-2, with no clear D. The CDR3 is 12 amino acids. CDR1 is MNHNS, CDR2 SASEGT, per germline. V was clipped by 2 bases and J by 4 bases, with 5 bases between them. The CDR3 DNA reads as TGTGCCAGCAGTGAACAGGTCTATGGCTACACCTTC. This sequence encodes CASSEQVYGYTF.

The gene calls are TRBV7-3 and TRBJ2-7; 9 nucleotides align to TRBD1. In germline, CDR1 is SGHTA, CDR2 FQGTGA. The V segment lost 5 bases and the J segment 0 bases; nucleotides outside the gene matches: 5. The CDR3 covers 15 residues. The CDR3 region has the DNA TGTGCCAGCAGCCCGACAGGGGGAAGCTCCTACGAGCAGTACTTC. Its translation is CASSPTGGSSYEQYF.

This chain uses TRBV7-2 with TRBJ2-1; 8 bases are shared with TRBD2. Germline values: CDR1 SGHTA, CDR2 FQGNSA. The V and J ends lost 5 bases and 2 bases, in that order; junction bases with no gene match: 5. The CDR3 spans 15 residues. CDR3 nucleotide sequence: TGTGCCAGCAGCCCCCCTAGCGGGCCCTACAATGAGCAGTTCTTC. It encodes CASSPPSGPYNEQFF. Together with reference TRBV7-2 and TRBJ2-1, the CDR3 gives the full variable domain: GAGVSQSPSNKVTEKGKDVELRCDPISGHTALYWYRQSLGQGLEFLIYFQGNSAPDKSGLPSDRFSAERTGGSVSTLTIQRTQQEDSAVYLCASSPPSGPYNEQFFGPGTRLTVL.

V gene TRBV19 combines with J gene TRBJ1-5, with D possibly matching TRBD1 (6 bases). V was shortened by 5 bases and J by 0 bases, with 11 bases between the two germline ends. Germline lookup yields CDR1 LNHDA and CDR2 SQIVND (reference sequence). CDR3 size: 15 residues. CDR3 coding DNA: TGTGCCAGTAGTGATCGCAGGGGTAGCAATCAGCCCCAGCATTTT. Translation gives CASSDRRGSNQPQHF.

The J gene is TRBJ1-5, the V gene TRBV19; 7 nucleotides match TRBD1. Germline CDR1 reads LNHDA; CDR2 reads SQIVND (reference sequence). The CDR3 runs to 15 residues. V shed 6 bases, J shed 5 bases, and the junction held 10 bases outside the gene matches. Here the CDR3 reads CASRPGQTYDQPQHF. CDR3 nucleotide sequence: TGTGCCAGTAGACCGGGACAGACATACGATCAGCCCCAGCATTTT. The variable domain in full, with the rest retrieved from reference TRBV19 and TRBJ1-5, is DGGITQSPKYLFRKEGQNVTLSCEQNLNHDAMYWYRQDPGQGLRLIYYSQIVNDFQKGDIAEGYSVSREKKESFPLTVTSAQKNPTAFYLCASRPGQTYDQPQHFGDGTRLSIL.